This paragraph reports one T cell receptor (beta chain). Antigen specificity is unknown. Blood libraries mostly used roughly 500 ng genomic DNA, six replicates each. Here immunoSEQ multiplex PCR was the method, and the copy in TCRdb shows in-frame clones only, minus some. In the table there are thousands of clones, about 80% of which are singletons. This record comes from a study of neoadjuvant anti-PD-1 for oral cavity cancer. Broader study findings: Post-nivolumab, blood T cell clonality was significantly elevated in non-responders. Only a few patients per response group were TCR-analyzed; validation needed.

V trimming: 7 bases; J trimming: 2 bases; junction bases outside the gene matches: 5. CDR1 is SGHDN, CDR2 FVKESK, per germline. The CDR3 is 15 residues long. The material sequenced was PBMCs, taken before nivolumab (anti-PD-1) treatment. The genes are TRBV14 and TRBJ2-1; 10 bases map to TRBD2. The receptor was isolated from a person aged 40-85 years with oral cavity squamous cell carcinoma. The CDR3 is CASTIAGGPYNEQFF. The DNA for the CDR3 is TGTGCCAGCACCATAGCGGGGGGACCCTACAATGAGCAGTTCTTC.